This T cell receptor (beta chain) was recovered during a study of technical replicates of blood from a few donors. V gave up 0 bases and J gave up 14 bases; unmatched junction bases: 17. The CDR3 contains 17 residues. Germline V CDR1 and CDR2: ENHRY, SYGVKD. Sequencing was performed with immunoSEQ multiplex PCR; in TCRdb, only in-frame clones are kept and a portion is missing. The table has under 85,000 clones, roughly 89% seen once; the top ten hold around 0.41%. The rearrangement joins TRBV10-3 to TRBJ2-3; TRBD2 aligns across 10 bases. This sequence originates from a human donor in good health. Sequenced sample: T cells isolated from PBMCs. The CDR3 DNA follows: TGTGCCATCAGTGAGTCGATGAGAGCGGGAGGGCCTGTTCAGCCGTATTTT. Protein sequence: CAISESMRAGGPVQPYF.